The present T cell receptor beta chain was sequenced within a study of blood T cells in healthy people across ages. The V and J ends lost 4 bases and 13 bases, in that order; junction bases with no gene match: 13. The CDR3 totals 14 residues. Per the germline V gene, CDR1 is SEHNR and CDR2 is FQNEAQ (reference sequence). The second PCR ran roughly 7 to 12 cycles with a sample-barcoded 5' primer and J-beta primers. Researchers report that a template-switch adaptor with 12 random nucleotides tagged each cDNA molecule. TCRdb re-analysed the 5' RACE reads in MiXCR, keeping a single row per CDR3 protein. The sample includes some 900,000 distinct CDR3 sequences, around 30% seen only once; the top ten take approximately 15%. Samples each had at least 5.5 micrograms of total RNA extracted.

The material sequenced was blood. This TCR derives from a woman aged 80 or over in good health. J is TRBJ2-4 and V is TRBV7-9, with 7 nucleotides matching TRBD1. CDR3 nucleotide sequence: TGTGCCAGCAGCTCAAATCCGGGACAGACGGAGCAGTACTTC. It specifies CASSSNPGQTEQYF.